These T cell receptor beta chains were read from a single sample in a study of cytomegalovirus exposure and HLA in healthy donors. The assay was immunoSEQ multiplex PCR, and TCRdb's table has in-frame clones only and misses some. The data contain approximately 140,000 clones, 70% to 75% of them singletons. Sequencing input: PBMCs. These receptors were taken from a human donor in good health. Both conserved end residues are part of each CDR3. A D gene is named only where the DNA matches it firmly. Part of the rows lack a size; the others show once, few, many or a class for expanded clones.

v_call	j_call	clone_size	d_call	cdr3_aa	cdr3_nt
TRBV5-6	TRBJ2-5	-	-	CASSTGDFQETQYF	TGTGCCAGCAGTACGGGAGACTTCCAAGAGACCCAGTACTTC
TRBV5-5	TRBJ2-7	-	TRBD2	CASSRLTSGSLSEQYF	TGTGCCAGCAGCCGACTGACTAGCGGGAGTCTAAGCGAGCAGTACTTC
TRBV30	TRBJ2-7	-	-	CAWSYATGSYEQYF	TGTGCCTGGAGTTACGCAACAGGAAGCTACGAGCAGTACTTC
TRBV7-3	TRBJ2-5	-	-	CASSLNGRATQYF	TGTGCCAGCAGCTTAAATGGCAGGGCAACCCAGTACTTC
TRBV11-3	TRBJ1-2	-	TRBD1	CASSINRGNGYTF	TGTGCCAGCAGCATCAACAGGGGGAATGGCTACACCTTC
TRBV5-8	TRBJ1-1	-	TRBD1	CASSFTRGRLAFF	TGTGCCAGCAGCTTTACAAGGGGGCGGCTAGCTTTCTTT
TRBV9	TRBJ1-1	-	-	CASSVDAGVNTEAFF	TGTGCCAGCAGCGTAGATGCGGGCGTTAACACTGAAGCTTTCTTT
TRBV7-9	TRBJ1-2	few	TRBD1	CASSQDRGANTF	TGTGCCAGCAGCCAAGACAGGGGAGCGAACACCTTC
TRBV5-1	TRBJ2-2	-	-	CASSLDQVGNTGELFF	TGCGCCAGCAGCTTGGACCAGGTTGGGAACACCGGGGAGCTGTTTTTT
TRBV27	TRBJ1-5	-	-	CASSLSNGGNNQPQHF	TGTGCCAGCAGTTTATCAAATGGGGGGAACAATCAGCCCCAGCATTTT
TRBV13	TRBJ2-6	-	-	CASSWRGRSGANVLTF	TGTGCCAGCAGCTGGAGGGGACGATCTGGGGCCAACGTCCTGACTTTC
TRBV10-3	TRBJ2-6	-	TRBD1	CAISLTGTGGTGANVLTF	TGTGCCATCAGTCTCACCGGGACAGGGGGCACTGGGGCCAACGTCCTGACTTTC
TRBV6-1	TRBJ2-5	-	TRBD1	CASIGDRGRETQYF	TGTGCCAGCATAGGAGACAGGGGAAGAGAGACCCAGTACTTC
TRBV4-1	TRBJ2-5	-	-	CASSPQGETQYF	TGCGCCAGCAGCCCACAGGGAGAGACCCAGTACTTC
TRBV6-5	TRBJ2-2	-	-	CASSYSGRGGVGELFF	TGTGCCAGCAGTTACTCGGGCAGGGGAGGGGTCGGGGAGCTGTTTTTT
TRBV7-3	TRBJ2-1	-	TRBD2	CASSYGTSGLNEQFF	TGTGCCAGCAGCTACGGGACTAGCGGACTTAATGAGCAGTTCTTC
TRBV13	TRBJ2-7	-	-	CASSVLGGGPYEQYF	TGTGCCAGCAGCGTCTTAGGAGGGGGCCCCTACGAGCAGTACTTC
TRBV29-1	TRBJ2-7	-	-	CSVVEELRPMDEQYF	TGCAGCGTTGTAGAGGAACTACGCCCCATGGACGAGCAGTACTTC
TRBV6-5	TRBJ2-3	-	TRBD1	CASSLDRGADTQYF	TGTGCCAGCAGTCTGGACAGGGGTGCAGATACGCAGTATTTT
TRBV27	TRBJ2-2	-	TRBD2	CASRRASGSENTGELFF	TGTGCCAGCAGAAGGGCTAGCGGGAGTGAGAACACCGGGGAGCTGTTTTTT
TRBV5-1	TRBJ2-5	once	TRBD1	CASNTAGQGFRGQETQYF	TGCGCCAGCAACACCGCGGGACAGGGGTTCCGTGGACAAGAGACCCAGTACTTC
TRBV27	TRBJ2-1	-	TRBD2	CASSFVGTSGANEQFF	TGTGCCAGCAGTTTTGTCGGGACTAGCGGGGCCAATGAGCAGTTCTTC
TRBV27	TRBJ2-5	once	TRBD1	CASRATGGRRETQYF	TGTGCCAGCAGGGCGACAGGGGGACGTCGAGAGACCCAGTACTTC
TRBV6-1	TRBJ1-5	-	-	CASSDYTNQPQHF	TGTGCCAGCAGTGATTATACTAATCAGCCCCAGCATTTT
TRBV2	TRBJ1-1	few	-	CASRGGGGWGTEAFF	TGTGCCAGCCGGGGGGGCGGGGGCTGGGGCACTGAAGCTTTCTTT
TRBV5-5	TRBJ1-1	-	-	CASSLGSQGQTEAFF	TGTGCCAGCAGCTTGGGGTCACAGGGTCAGACTGAAGCTTTCTTT
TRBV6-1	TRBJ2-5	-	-	CASSGGGGKETQYF	TGTGCCAGCAGTGGGGGAGGGGGGAAGGAGACCCAGTACTTC
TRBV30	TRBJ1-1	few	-	CAWSADRYMNTEAFF	TGTGCCTGGAGCGCCGACAGGTACATGAACACTGAAGCTTTCTTT
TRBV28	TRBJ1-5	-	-	CASSSTTGWPQHF	TGTGCCAGCAGTTCAACGACTGGGTGGCCCCAGCATTTT
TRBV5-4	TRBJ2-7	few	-	CASSSDPASYEQYF	TGTGCCAGCAGCTCAGATCCTGCTAGTTACGAGCAGTACTTC
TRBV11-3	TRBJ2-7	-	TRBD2	CASSLVVAGDYEQYF	TGTGCCAGCAGCTTAGTTGTAGCGGGAGACTACGAGCAGTACTTC
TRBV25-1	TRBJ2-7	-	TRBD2	CASSELGGRGDEQYF	TGTGCCAGCAGTGAATTGGGCGGGAGGGGGGACGAGCAGTACTTC
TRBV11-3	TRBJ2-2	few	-	CASSFGLTGELFF	TGTGCCAGCAGCTTCGGTCTCACCGGGGAGCTGTTTTTT
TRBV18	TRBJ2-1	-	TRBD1	CATKQGYDEQFF	TGTGCCACCAAACAGGGGTACGATGAGCAGTTCTTC
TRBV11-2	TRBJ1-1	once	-	CASSRTANTEAFF	TGTGCCAGCAGCCGGACAGCAAACACTGAAGCTTTCTTT
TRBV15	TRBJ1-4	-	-	CATSRVDSTEKLFF	TGTGCCACCAGCAGAGTTGACAGTACTGAAAAACTGTTTTTT